Below are 30 T cell receptor beta chains sequenced from a single sample in a study of CD8+ T cells in alopecia areata. Following RNA extraction, reverse transcription yielded cDNA that acted as the sequencing template. Sequencing used immunoSEQ multiplex PCR; TCRdb keeps in-frame clones, though not all of them. This table holds about 140,000 clones, 62% found once. The sequenced sample consisted of CD8+ T cells sorted from blood. The receptors come from a human donor in good health.

The chain joins TRBV6-6 to TRBJ1-2; 7 bases map to TRBD1. The trim removed 9 bases at V and 0 bases at J, leaving 7 bases unmatched. Looked up from germline, CDR1 is MNHNY and CDR2 is SVGAGI (reference sequence). CDR3 size: 14 residues. The CDR3 loop reads CASETGSANYGYTF. The DNA for the CDR3 is TGTGCCAGTGAGACAGGGAGCGCTAACTATGGCTACACCTTC.

V is TRBV7-9 and J is TRBJ1-1, with TRBD1 matching over 8 bases. V gave up 1 base and J gave up 1 base; unmatched junction bases: 2. Germline V gene data show CDR1 as SEHNR and CDR2 as FQNEAQ (reference sequence). The CDR3 totals 15 residues. Here the CDR3 reads CASSLVGQGNTEAFF. Here the CDR3 DNA reads TGTGCCAGCAGCTTAGTCGGACAGGGGAACACTGAAGCTTTCTTT.

V gene TRBV5-6 combines with J gene TRBJ2-7, with D perhaps given as TRBD1 or TRBD2 (6 bases each). V lost 6 bases and J lost 3, with 13 bases in between. The CDR3 runs 13 residues. Looked up from germline, CDR1 is SGHDT and CDR2 is YYEEEE. This chain's CDR3 is CASTEGGGYEQYF. The CDR3 DNA sequence: TGTGCCAGCACCGAAGGGGGAGGCTACGAGCAGTACTTC.

This clone was seen more than once but under ten times. The CDR3 loop reads CASSTGPSGSYNEQFF. In DNA form, the CDR3 reads TGTGCCAGTAGTACAGGGCCGTCCGGCTCCTACAATGAGCAGTTCTTC. The J gene is TRBJ2-1, the V gene TRBV19, with D tentatively TRBD1 (5 bases). The germline V gene has CDR1 LNHDA and CDR2 SQIVND (reference sequence). The CDR3 extends over 16 amino acids. V lost 4 bases and J lost 0, with 13 bases in between.

The chain joins TRBV27 to TRBJ2-5; 7 nucleotides match TRBD1. CDR1 and CDR2 from the germline V gene are MNHEY and SMNVEV (reference sequence). This CDR3 contains 17 residues. V shed 5 bases, J shed 5 bases, and the junction held 17 bases outside the gene matches. The CDR3 region is CASSPLGVTDRKETQYF. The CDR3 nucleotides read TGTGCCAGCAGTCCTCTGGGTGTAACGGACAGGAAGGAGACCCAGTACTTC.

The rearrangement uses TRBV5-1 and TRBJ2-7; D is possibly TRBD1 (6 bases). CDR1 and CDR2 from the germline V gene are SGHRS and YFSETQ. The V end lost 4 bases, the J end lost 2 bases, and 13 bases lay between the germline ends. The CDR3 runs to 14 residues. For the CDR3, the DNA is TGCGCCAGCAGCACCGACAGGCTACCCTACGAGCAGTACTTC. This codes for CASSTDRLPYEQYF.

The V call is TRBV5-1, the J call TRBJ1-1; D is ambiguous. Germline assignment: CDR1 SGHRS and CDR2 YFSETQ. V was cut by 4 bases and J by 1 base, with 11 bases left in between. The CDR3 is 14 amino acids. The CDR3 DNA follows: TGCGCCAGCAGCGAGATGGGAAGGAACACTGAAGCTTTCTTT. Protein sequence: CASSEMGRNTEAFF.

This chain links TRBV5-6 with TRBJ2-7; D gene ambiguous. The V gene lost 0 bases and the J gene lost 3 bases, with 7 bases spanning the gap. Germline loops: CDR1 SGHDT, CDR2 YYEEEE. The CDR3 sequence is 13 residues long. As DNA, the CDR3 is TGTGCCAGCAGCTTGGATATCTTCTACGAGCAGTACTTC. Translated: CASSLDIFYEQYF. Filled out from reference TRBV5-6 and TRBJ2-7, the complete variable domain reads DAGVTQSPTHLIKTRGQQVTLRCSPKSGHDTVSWYQQALGQGPQFIFQYYEEEERQRGNFPDRFSGHQFPNYSSELNVNALLLGDSALYLCASSLDIFYEQYFGPGTRLTVT.

This clone was counted only a few times. This chain joins TRBV5-1 and TRBJ2-7; 8 nucleotides match TRBD1. The CDR3 length is 14 residues. Per germline, CDR1 SGHRS and CDR2 YFSETQ. V shed 3 bases, J shed 2 bases, and the junction held 4 bases outside the gene matches. For the CDR3, the DNA is TGCGCCAGCAGCTCCACGACAGGGGCCTACGAGCAGTACTTC. Protein sequence: CASSSTTGAYEQYF.

The chain carries TRBV7-9 and TRBJ2-7, with TRBD2 identical over 10 bases. Germline CDR1 is SEHNR and CDR2 is FQNEAQ (reference sequence). The CDR3 has 15 amino acids. The V gene end was trimmed by 4 bases and the J gene end by 0 bases; junction bases not matched to a gene: 3. For the CDR3, the DNA is TGTGCCAGCAGCTCCAGGACTAGCGGCTCCTACGAGCAGTACTTC. It encodes CASSSRTSGSYEQYF.

On this clone: At the DNA level, this CDR3 is encoded by other sequences in the same sample as well. The rearrangement joins TRBV7-9 to TRBJ2-5; D unresolved. The germline gives CDR1 SEHNR, CDR2 FQNEAQ (reference sequence). CDR3 length: 12 amino acids. V lost 5 bases and J 1 base, leaving 5 bases between the germline ends. The CDR3 loop reads CASSRAQETQYF. The CDR3 DNA follows: TGTGCCAGCAGCCGAGCCCAAGAGACCCAGTACTTC.

This chain links TRBV9 with TRBJ2-2; D gene uncertain. This CDR3 contains 11 residues. V shed 1 base and J shed 6 bases, with 1 base lying between them. From germline, CDR1 is SGDLS and CDR2 YYNGEE. The CDR3 bases are TGTGCCAGCAGCGTACCCGGGGAGCTGTTTTTT. It yields the protein CASSVPGELFF.

This chain uses TRBV5-4 with TRBJ1-1; tentatively, D is TRBD1 (5 bases). Germline loops: CDR1 SGHNT, CDR2 YYREEE (reference sequence). The CDR3 sequence is 15 residues long. Deletions cut 3 bases from V and 2 bases from J, with 14 bases between. CDR3 amino acids: CASSSEGFGNTEAFF. CDR3 DNA sequence: TGTGCCAGCAGCTCAGAGGGGTTTGGAAACACTGAAGCTTTCTTT.

The CDR3 region has the DNA TGTGCCACCAGGCCCGGGACAGGGGGCGAGGACATTCAGTACTTC. Its translation is CATRPGTGGEDIQYF. V is TRBV15 and J is TRBJ2-4, with 12 bases identical to TRBD1. The CDR3 is 15 amino acids. The germline CDR1 and CDR2 sequences are LNHNV and YYDKDF (reference sequence). The J segment lost 8 bases and the V segment lost 6 bases, leaving 8 bases of the junction unmatched.

This rearrangement joins TRBV30 to TRBJ1-5; D gene unclear. The CDR3 spans 13 residues. Trimming stripped 4 bases from V and 0 bases from J, with 7 bases between. The germline CDR1 and CDR2 sequences are GTSNPN and SVGIG (reference sequence). CDR3 protein: CAWTLSSNQPQHF. The CDR3, as DNA: TGTGCCTGGACACTCTCTAGCAATCAGCCCCAGCATTTT.

V gene TRBV14 combines with J gene TRBJ1-2; 8 nucleotides align to TRBD1. Looked up from germline, CDR1 is SGHDN and CDR2 is FVKESK. The CDR3 has 17 residues. J lost 7 bases, V lost 0 bases, and 13 bases had no gene match. The CDR3 sequence: CASSQDLSGQGKSGYTF. For the CDR3, the DNA is TGTGCCAGCAGCCAAGATCTGTCCGGACAGGGCAAGAGTGGCTACACCTTC.

J is TRBJ1-1 and V is TRBV25-1; 7 nucleotides agree with TRBD1. Unmatched junction bases numbered 2, after V lost 8 bases and J lost 5 bases. Germline CDR1 is MGHDK and CDR2 is SYGVNS. This CDR3 has 11 amino acids. The CDR3 bases are TGTGCCAGCGGCAGGGGGACTGAAGCTTTCTTT. The encoded protein is CASGRGTEAFF.

The chain employs TRBV7-9 and TRBJ2-5; maybe TRBD2 (5 bases). This CDR3 has 15 amino acids. Germline assignment: CDR1 SEHNR and CDR2 FQNEAQ (reference sequence). The V gene lost 3 bases and the J gene lost 1 base, with 12 bases spanning the gap. CDR3 residues: CASSLESGLQETQYF. The CDR3 coding sequence is TGTGCCAGCAGCTTGGAAAGCGGACTCCAAGAGACCCAGTACTTC.

This clone was found once. CDR3 nucleotides: TGTGCCAGCAGTCGGGACCTAAACGAGCAGTACTTC. The encoded protein is CASSRDLNEQYF. The V call is TRBV28, the J call TRBJ2-7; perhaps D is TRBD1 or TRBD2 (5 bases each). In germline, CDR1 is MDHEN, CDR2 SYDVKM. V was cut by 5 bases and J by 5 bases, with 10 bases left in between. The CDR3 spans 12 residues.

This clone has just one count. The J gene is TRBJ1-1, the V gene TRBV2, with no clear D. This CDR3 has 12 amino acids. Germline-derived CDR1 and CDR2 are SNHLY and FYNNEI. V was pared by 7 bases and J by 4 bases, with 10 bases between. The CDR3 protein is CASKPSSTEAFF. CDR3 sequence (DNA): TGTGCCAGCAAACCGTCAAGCACTGAAGCTTTCTTT.

The chain uses TRBV28 and TRBJ2-5; tentative D call: TRBD1 (5 bases). Germline V gene sequence: CDR1 MDHEN, CDR2 SYDVKM. V lost 3 bases and J 0 bases, leaving 14 bases between the germline ends. This CDR3 comprises 16 residues. The CDR3 DNA reads TGTGCCAGCAGTTTCCCTCCGGACAAGGACCAAGAGACCCAGTACTTC. It translates to CASSFPPDKDQETQYF.

This clone was seen just once. The V and J genes are TRBV6-5 and TRBJ2-7, with 7 positions matching TRBD1. The germline V gene encodes CDR1 MNHEY and CDR2 SVGAGI. Germline trimming cut 4 bases from V and 5 bases from J; bases unmatched to any gene: 2. The CDR3 runs 12 residues. The CDR3 coding sequence is TGTGCCAGCAGTTCTACAGGGGACGAGCAGTACTTC. This sequence encodes CASSSTGDEQYF.

V usage is TRBV19 and J usage is TRBJ2-1, with D hard to call. Deletions cut 5 bases from V and 4 bases from J, with 9 bases between. The CDR3 covers 13 residues. Germline lookup yields CDR1 LNHDA and CDR2 SQIVND (reference sequence). The CDR3 region is CASSPSRYNEQFF. Here the CDR3 DNA reads TGTGCCAGTAGTCCCTCCCGTTACAATGAGCAGTTCTTC.

This chain connects TRBV6-5 to TRBJ1-1, with 9 bases lining up with TRBD1. The CDR3 has 13 residues. CDR1 is MNHEY and CDR2 is SVGAGI in the germline V gene. After removal of 4 bases from V and 7 bases from J, the junction contained 4 bases not matched to a gene. The CDR3 DNA follows: TGTGCCAGCAGTTCCCCGGGACAGGGTGAAGCTTTCTTT. It specifies CASSSPGQGEAFF.

This chain uses TRBV4-1 with TRBJ1-1; D remains ambiguous. Deletions cut 3 bases from V and 5 bases from J, with 10 bases between. Per germline, CDR1 MGHRA and CDR2 YSYEKL. This CDR3 spans 13 amino acids. CDR3 amino acids: CASSQRVETEAFF. For the CDR3, the DNA is TGCGCCAGCAGCCAGAGGGTTGAAACTGAAGCTTTCTTT.

The chain joins TRBV25-1 to TRBJ2-2; a weak D match, TRBD1 (5 bases). Germline assignment: CDR1 MGHDK and CDR2 SYGVNS. Trimming pared 8 bases from V and 5 bases from J, leaving 9 bases between. The CDR3 length is 12 residues. The CDR3 DNA follows: TGTGCCAGCGAACCAGGGACCGGGGAGCTGTTTTTT. This translates into CASEPGTGELFF. Full variable domain (outside the CDR3, taken from reference TRBV25-1 and TRBJ2-2): EADIYQTPRYLVIGTGKKITLECSQTMGHDKMYWYQQDPGMELHLIHYSYGVNSTEKGDLSSESTVSRIRTEHFPLTLESARPSHTSQYLCASEPGTGELFFGEGSRLTVL.

In its sample, this clone was seen a few times. V and J are TRBV5-1 and TRBJ1-4, with D possibly being TRBD1 (5 bases). This CDR3 comprises 14 residues. Germline V gene sequence: CDR1 SGHRS, CDR2 YFSETQ. Trimming shortened V by 0 bases and J by 2 bases, and 5 bases separated the two germline ends. The CDR3 loop is CASSLEGTNEKLFF. In nucleotides, the CDR3 is TGCGCCAGCAGCTTGGAGGGGACTAATGAAAAACTGTTTTTT.

The chain links TRBV6-5 to TRBJ2-7; D is ambiguous. Germline V gene data show CDR1 as MNHEY and CDR2 as SVGAGI. The CDR3 sequence is 14 residues long. V was pared by 0 bases and J by 3 bases, with 9 bases between. The CDR3: CASSYSPVIYEQYF. The CDR3 nucleotides are TGTGCCAGCAGTTACTCGCCAGTGATCTACGAGCAGTACTTC.

The chain recombines TRBV11-2 with TRBJ2-4, with a weak D call TRBD2 (6 bases). V was pared by 2 bases and J by 0 bases, with 17 bases between. CDR1 is SGHAT, CDR2 FQNNGV, per germline. This CDR3 region has 18 residues. The CDR3 spells CASSLPSGAGLAKNIQYF. The DNA for the CDR3 is TGTGCCAGCAGCTTACCGAGCGGAGCGGGTCTAGCCAAAAACATTCAGTACTTC.

The chain has TRBV2 and TRBJ2-1; 9 bases line up with TRBD2. Germline CDR1 is SNHLY and CDR2 is FYNNEI. V lost 7 bases to trimming and J lost 12 bases; unmatched junction nucleotides: 10. The CDR3 totals 13 residues. This CDR3 is CASIDSGSRVQFF. CDR3 DNA sequence: TGTGCCAGCATAGATAGCGGGAGTCGTGTGCAGTTCTTC.